What follows is one T cell receptor (beta chain) and its context. Clones were sequenced by immunoSEQ multiplex PCR, and TCRdb holds only the in-frame ones, with some missing. The table lists about 160,000 clones, approximately 84% of them singletons. Germline CDR1 and CDR2: SGHKS and YYEKEE (reference sequence). This CDR3 is built from 14 residues. Trimming removed 4 bases from V and 7 bases from J, with 17 bases in between. These data belong to a study of blood T cell repertoires in COVID-19. On the study more broadly: T cells, B-cell-depleted T cells, or PBMCs provided the cDNA or gDNA that served as material.

The TCR originated in a woman aged 80 or over with acute or convalescent COVID-19. The material sequenced was peripheral blood. The V gene is TRBV5-5, the J gene TRBJ1-2; D possibly corresponds to TRBD1 (5 bases). CDR3 DNA: TGTGCCAGCAGCATCCAAGCAGGGTCGGGTGGCTACACCTTC. This codes for CASSIQAGSGGYTF.